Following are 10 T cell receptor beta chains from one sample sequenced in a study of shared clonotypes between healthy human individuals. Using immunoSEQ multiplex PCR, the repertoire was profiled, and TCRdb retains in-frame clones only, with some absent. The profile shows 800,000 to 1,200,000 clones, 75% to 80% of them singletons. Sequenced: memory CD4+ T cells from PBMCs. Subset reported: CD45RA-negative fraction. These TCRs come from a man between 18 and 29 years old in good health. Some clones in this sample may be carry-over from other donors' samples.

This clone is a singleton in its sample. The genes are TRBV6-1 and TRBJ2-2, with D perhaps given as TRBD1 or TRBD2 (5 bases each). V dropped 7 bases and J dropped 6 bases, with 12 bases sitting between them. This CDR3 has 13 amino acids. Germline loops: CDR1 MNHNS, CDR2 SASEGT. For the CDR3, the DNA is TGTGCCAGCAAGTGGGGGTCCCCCGGGGAGCTGTTTTTT. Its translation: CASKWGSPGELFF.

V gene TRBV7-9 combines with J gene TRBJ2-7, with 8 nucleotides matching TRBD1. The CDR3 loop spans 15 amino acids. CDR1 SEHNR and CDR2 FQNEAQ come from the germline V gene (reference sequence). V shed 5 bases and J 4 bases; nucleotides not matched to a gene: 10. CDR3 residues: CASSPRRQGMYEQYF. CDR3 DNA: TGTGCCAGCAGCCCTAGACGACAGGGGATGTACGAGCAGTACTTC.

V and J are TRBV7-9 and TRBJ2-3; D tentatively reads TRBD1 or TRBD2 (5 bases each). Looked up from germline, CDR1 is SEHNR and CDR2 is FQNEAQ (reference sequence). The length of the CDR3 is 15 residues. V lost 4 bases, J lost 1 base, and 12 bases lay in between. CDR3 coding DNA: TGTGCCAGCAGCTCACGGGGCCACGGCACAGATACGCAGTATTTT. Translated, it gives CASSSRGHGTDTQYF.

CDR3 nucleotides: TGTGCCAGCTCACAAAGCCGTCCTGAGCAGTTCTTC. Protein: CASSQSRPEQFF. This sequence joins TRBV18 and TRBJ2-1, with D unresolved. CDR1 and CDR2 (germline): KGHSH, LQKENI. The V end lost 4 bases, the J end lost 9 bases, and 10 bases lay between the germline ends. The CDR3 is 12 residues long.

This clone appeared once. The CDR3, as DNA: TGCGCCAGCAGCTTGGAGGGGAAGGCAGAGACCCAGTACTTC. The encoded protein is CASSLEGKAETQYF. The chain carries TRBV5-1 and TRBJ2-5; a possible D gene is TRBD1 (5 bases). CDR3 length: 14 amino acids. Trimming cost V 0 bases and J 4 bases, with 10 bases left between them. Germline V gene lookup returns CDR1 SGHRS and CDR2 YFSETQ.

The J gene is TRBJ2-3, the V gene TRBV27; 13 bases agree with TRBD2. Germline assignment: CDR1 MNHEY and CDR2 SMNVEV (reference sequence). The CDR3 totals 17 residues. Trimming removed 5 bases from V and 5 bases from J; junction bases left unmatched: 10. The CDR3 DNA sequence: TGTGCCAGCAGTCCGGGACTAGCGGGAAGAGTAGGAGATACGCAGTATTTT. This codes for CASSPGLAGRVGDTQYF.

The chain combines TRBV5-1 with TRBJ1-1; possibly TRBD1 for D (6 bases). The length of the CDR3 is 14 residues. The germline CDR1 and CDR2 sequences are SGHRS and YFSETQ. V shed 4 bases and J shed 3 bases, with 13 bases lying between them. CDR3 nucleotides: TGCGCCAGCAGCCGCAGGGGAGAGGACACTGAAGCTTTCTTT. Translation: CASSRRGEDTEAFF.

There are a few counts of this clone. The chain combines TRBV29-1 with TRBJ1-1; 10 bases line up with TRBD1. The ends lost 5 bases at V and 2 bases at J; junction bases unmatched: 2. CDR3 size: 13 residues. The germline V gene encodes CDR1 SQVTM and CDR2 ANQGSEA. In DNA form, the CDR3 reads TGCAGCGTTAGACAGGGGGCCAACACTGAAGCTTTCTTT. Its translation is CSVRQGANTEAFF.

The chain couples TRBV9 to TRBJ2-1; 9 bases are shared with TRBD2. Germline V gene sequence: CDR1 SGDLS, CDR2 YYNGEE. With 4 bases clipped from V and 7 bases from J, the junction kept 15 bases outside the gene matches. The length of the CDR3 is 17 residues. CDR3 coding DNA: TGTGCCAGCAGCTTCTCCCGGCGGGCGGGAGGGCCGAATGAGCAGTTCTTC. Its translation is CASSFSRRAGGPNEQFF.

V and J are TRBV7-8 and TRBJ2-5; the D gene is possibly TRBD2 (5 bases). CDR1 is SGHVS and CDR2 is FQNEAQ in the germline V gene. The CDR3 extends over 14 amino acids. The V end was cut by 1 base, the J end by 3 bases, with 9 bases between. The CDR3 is CASSLDVGEETQYF. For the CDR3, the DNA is TGTGCCAGCAGCTTAGACGTGGGAGAAGAGACCCAGTACTTC.